This T cell receptor (beta chain) was retrieved from a study of T cells in narcolepsy. Sequencing was performed with immunoSEQ multiplex PCR; in TCRdb, only in-frame clones are kept and a portion is missing. The sample lists 15,000 or so clones, roughly two thirds occurring once. The CDR3 is 17 amino acids. From germline, CDR1 is SGHTS and CDR2 YDEGEE. The J segment lost 0 bases and the V segment lost 6 bases, leaving 8 bases of the junction unmatched. The genes are TRBV5-8 and TRBJ2-1, with 11 bases aligning to TRBD2. The clonotype comes from a human donor with narcolepsy. The specimen sequenced was CD45RA- memory CD8+ T cells from PBMCs. CDR3 region: CASIRTSGSSSYNEQFF. As DNA, the CDR3 is TGTGCCAGCATTCGGACTAGCGGGTCTAGCTCCTACAATGAGCAGTTCTTC.